This record looks at one T cell receptor (beta chain) sequence and its context. The antigen is not known. The germline gives CDR1 PRHDT, CDR2 FYEKMQ (reference sequence). CDR3 size: 17 residues. With V trimmed by 5 bases and J by 2 bases, 10 bases remained unmatched. These data come from a study of post-analysis software for immune sequencing data. Study as a whole: Secondary progressive, relapsing-remitting and progressive-relapsing multiple sclerosis were among the included disease courses.

Points from the study as a whole: Patients showed TRBV5-6, TRBV5-1 and TRBV20-1 among a handful of TRBV segments more frequent than in controls. Significantly lower normalized Chao1 diversity was found in patients with multiple sclerosis relative to controls. Same-batch samples co-clustered strongly by F measure.

Researchers reported that TCR beta cDNA libraries carried unique molecular identifiers. TCRdb re-analysed the PCR reads in MiXCR, keeping a single row per CDR3 protein. Here the sample spans about 770,000 distinct CDR3 sequences, about half being singletons. Material for sequencing was blood. V usage is TRBV13 and J usage is TRBJ2-5; the match to TRBD2 covers 11 bases. The sequence was obtained from a girl aged 10 to 17 with multiple sclerosis. The chain's CDR3 is CASSLRLAGILQETQYF. As DNA, the CDR3 is TGTGCCAGCAGCCTTCGACTAGCGGGGATCTTACAAGAGACCCAGTACTTC.